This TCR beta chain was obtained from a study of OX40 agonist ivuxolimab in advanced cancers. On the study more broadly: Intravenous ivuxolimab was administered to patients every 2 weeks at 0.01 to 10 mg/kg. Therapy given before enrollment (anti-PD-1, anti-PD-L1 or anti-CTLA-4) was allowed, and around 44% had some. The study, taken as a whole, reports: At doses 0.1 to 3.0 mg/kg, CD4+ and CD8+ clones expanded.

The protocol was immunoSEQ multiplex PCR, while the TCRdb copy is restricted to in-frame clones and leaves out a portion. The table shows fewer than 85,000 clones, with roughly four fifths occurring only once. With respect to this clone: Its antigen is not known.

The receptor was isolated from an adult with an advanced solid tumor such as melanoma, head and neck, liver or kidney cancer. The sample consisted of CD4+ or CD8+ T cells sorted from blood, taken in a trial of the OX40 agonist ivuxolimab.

CDR3 DNA: TGTGCCAGCAGCTACGCCGATCGGGGGGCCAACGTCCTGACTTTC. It translates to CASSYADRGANVLTF. V gene TRBV7-2 combines with J gene TRBJ2-6; D is unclear. The CDR3 has 15 amino acids. Germline loops: CDR1 SGHTA, CDR2 FQGNSA. V was shortened by 4 bases and J by 4 bases, with 11 bases between the two germline ends.